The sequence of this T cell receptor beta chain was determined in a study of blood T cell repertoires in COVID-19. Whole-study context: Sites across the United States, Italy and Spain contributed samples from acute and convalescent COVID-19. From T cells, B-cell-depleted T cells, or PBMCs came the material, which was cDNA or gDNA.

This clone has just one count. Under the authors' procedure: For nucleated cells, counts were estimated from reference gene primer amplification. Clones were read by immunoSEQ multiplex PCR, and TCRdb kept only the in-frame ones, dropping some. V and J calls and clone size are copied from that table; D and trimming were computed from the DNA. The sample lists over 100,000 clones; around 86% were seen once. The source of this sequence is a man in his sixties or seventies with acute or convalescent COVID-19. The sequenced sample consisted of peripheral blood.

CDR3 sequence: CATSTGGYEKLFF. The CDR3 nucleotides are TGTGCCACCTCTACGGGGGGATATGAAAAACTGTTTTTT. The rearrangement joins TRBV19 to TRBJ1-4; D may be TRBD1 (5 bases). Germline CDR1 and CDR2: LNHDA and SQIVND (reference sequence). This CDR3 contains 13 residues. Trimming removed 10 bases at V and 6 bases at J, with 15 bases between.